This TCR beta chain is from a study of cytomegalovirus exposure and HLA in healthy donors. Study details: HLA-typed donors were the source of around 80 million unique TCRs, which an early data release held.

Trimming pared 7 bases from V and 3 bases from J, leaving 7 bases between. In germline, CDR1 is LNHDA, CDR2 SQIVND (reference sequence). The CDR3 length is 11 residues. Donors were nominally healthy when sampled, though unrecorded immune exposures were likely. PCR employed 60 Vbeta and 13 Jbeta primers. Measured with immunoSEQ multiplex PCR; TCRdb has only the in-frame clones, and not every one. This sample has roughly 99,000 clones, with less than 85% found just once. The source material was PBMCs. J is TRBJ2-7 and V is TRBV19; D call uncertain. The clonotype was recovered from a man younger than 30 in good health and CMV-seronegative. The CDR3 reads CASNSGYEQYF. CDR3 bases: TGTGCCAGTAACTCGGGCTACGAGCAGTACTTC.